The 3 T cell receptor beta chains in this list originate from one sample, sequenced in a study of T cell repertoires in cytomegalovirus infection. TCRdb recomputed calls from the reads with MiXCR, one row per CDR3 protein. Of 380,000 or so distinct CDR3 sequences listed, around a third were seen once; the top ten hold roughly 14%. For these TCRs, the target antigens are not known. Sample: cultured PBMCs, taken from culture after CMV antigen stimulation. The receptors were sampled from a human donor in good health (CMV status not recorded). Some clones in this sample may be carry-over from other donors' samples.

The V gene is TRBV11-2, the J gene TRBJ1-2; D ambiguous. The CDR3 is 15 residues long. V was pared by 5 bases and J by 3 bases, with 16 bases between. CDR1 SGHAT and CDR2 FQNNGV come from the germline V gene. The DNA for the CDR3 is TGTGCCAGCAGCGGCCTTAAGGACGGCGACTATGGCTACACCTTC. Encoded protein: CASSGLKDGDYGYTF.

This sequence joins TRBV19 and TRBJ2-1; no clear D gene. Between the trimmed V and J ends, which lost 4 bases and 0 bases, there was a span of 10 bases. The CDR3 sequence is 15 residues long. Per the germline V gene, CDR1 is LNHDA and CDR2 is SQIVND (reference sequence). Here the CDR3 DNA reads TGTGCCAGTAGTACTGGAAGAAGCTCCTACAATGAGCAGTTCTTC. Encoded protein: CASSTGRSSYNEQFF.

This clonotype came up once. V gene TRBV6-8 combines with J gene TRBJ2-7, with D tentatively TRBD1 (5 bases). Germline CDR1 and CDR2: MNHGY and SAAAGT. Trimming shortened V by 5 bases and J by 3 bases, and 17 bases separated the two germline ends. The CDR3 has 15 amino acids. CDR3 DNA sequence: TGTGCCAGCAGTAAGGGCTGGGGCGGAAACTACGAGCAGTACGTC. Protein: CASSKGWGGNYEQYV.